The 32 T cell receptor beta chains below were found in one sample sequenced in a study of T cells after yellow fever vaccination (dated by TCRdb to between 2018 and 2021). The treatment or condition label of this sample denotes: live attenuated yellow fever vaccine strain. The library was prepared using 5' RACE. This sample was sequenced with an Illumina HiSeq 2500. TCRdb redid the processing of the public reads, applying fastp at Q25 and MiXCR, and retained in-frame beta chains. Records with the same CDR3 protein are collapsed into one entry carrying the most frequent genes and DNA. This sample has just under 600,000 distinct CDR3 sequences in its table, and 13% of those were observed once. Of the sample, roughly an eighth is held by the ten largest clones. The specimen was PBMCs, collected on the day of the yellow fever booster vaccination. These receptors originate from a man aged 25 to 45 who received the YFV17D yellow fever vaccine.

This sequence joins TRBV30 and TRBJ2-7; D is uncertain. Germline lookup yields CDR1 GTSNPN and CDR2 SVGIG (reference sequence). V lost 1 base and J lost 4, with 11 bases in between. The length of the CDR3 is 13 residues. CDR3 protein: CAWSGSLQYEQYF. In DNA, the CDR3 is TGTGCCTGGAGTGGTTCGTTGCAGTACGAGCAGTACTTC.

This sequence joins TRBV4-3 and TRBJ2-1; D gene ambiguous. The CDR3 runs 12 residues. V lost 4 bases and J lost 10, with 11 bases in between. Germline values: CDR1 LGHNA, CDR2 YSLEER. CDR3 residues: CASSLVDGEQFF. CDR3 in DNA: TGCGCCAGCAGCCTCGTGGACGGGGAGCAGTTCTTC.

The rearrangement joins TRBV5-1 to TRBJ2-3; 8 nucleotides agree with TRBD1. Per germline, CDR1 SGHRS and CDR2 YFSETQ. This CDR3 region has 14 residues. V was pared by 4 bases and J by 3 bases, with 4 bases of the junction left unmatched. This CDR3 is CASSRGQETDTQYF. CDR3 in DNA: TGCGCCAGCAGCCGGGGACAGGAAACAGATACGCAGTATTTT.

The rearrangement joins TRBV18 to TRBJ1-4, with 7 bases that match TRBD1. Germline V lookup: CDR1 KGHSH, CDR2 LQKENI. The trim removed 0 bases at V and 0 bases at J, leaving 1 base unmatched. The CDR3 has 16 amino acids. The CDR3 coding sequence is TGTGCCAGCTCACCACCGACAGGGCCAACTAATGAAAAACTGTTTTTT. It codes for CASSPPTGPTNEKLFF.

This clonotype was observed a few times. The chain combines TRBV7-9 with TRBJ1-1; D is ambiguous. V lost 6 bases and J lost 0, with 14 bases in between. Germline V gives CDR1 SEHNR, CDR2 FQNEAQ (reference sequence). The CDR3 spans 15 residues. CDR3 coding DNA: TGTGCCAGCAGAAATTTGACACCGTTGAACACTGAAGCTTTCTTT. It specifies CASRNLTPLNTEAFF.

This clonotype was picked up a small number of times. The CDR3 DNA reads TGCAGCGCGCTGCGGAGGGGCGGGCCTTCTGGGGCCAACGTCCTGACTTTC. It specifies CSALRRGGPSGANVLTF. The gene calls are TRBV29-1 and TRBJ2-6; tentatively, D is TRBD2 (6 bases). CDR3 length: 17 amino acids. Trimming stripped 7 bases from V and 1 base from J, with 20 bases between. Germline values: CDR1 SQVTM, CDR2 ANQGSEA. The whole variable domain, filled in from reference TRBV29-1 and TRBJ2-6, reads SAVISQKPSRDICQRGTSLTIQCQVDSQVTMMFWYRQQPGQSLTLIATANQGSEATYESGFVIDKFPISRPNLTFSTLTVSNMSPEDSSIYLCSALRRGGPSGANVLTFGAGSRLTVL.

V usage is TRBV5-6 and J usage is TRBJ2-7; D unresolved. CDR3 length: 12 amino acids. The ends were cut back, 1 base at V and 4 bases at J, with 6 bases in the middle. Germline lookup yields CDR1 SGHDT and CDR2 YYEEEE. CDR3 nucleotide sequence: TGTGCCAGCAGCTTGATTCAATACGAGCAGTACTTC. This codes for CASSLIQYEQYF.

This sequence joins TRBV11-1 and TRBJ2-1, with D possibly matching TRBD1 (5 bases). The CDR3 loop spans 20 amino acids. Germline lookup yields CDR1 SGHAT and CDR2 FQDESV (reference sequence). V was trimmed by 5 bases and J by 0 bases, leaving 26 bases between them. The CDR3 region has the DNA TGTGCCAGCAGCCGAAGGGGTGGTTTGGATGGCGAGAGCTCCTACAATGAGCAGTTCTTC. It translates to CASSRRGGLDGESSYNEQFF.

This clonotype has just a few counts. CDR3 in DNA: TGCAGTGCCACGCGAGCGGGAGAGAGGGGCTTGGAGGAGCAGTACTTC. Its translation: CSATRAGERGLEEQYF. J is TRBJ2-7 and V is TRBV20-1; 8 nucleotides line up with TRBD2. After removal of 6 bases from V and 7 bases from J, the junction contained 20 bases not matched to a gene. The germline V gene has CDR1 DFQATT and CDR2 SNEGSKA (reference sequence). This CDR3 contains 16 residues.

The chain combines TRBV29-1 with TRBJ1-1; D remains ambiguous. The CDR3 consists of 10 residues. V was shortened by 6 bases and J by 3 bases, with 5 bases between the two germline ends. CDR1 and CDR2 (germline): SQVTM, ANQGSEA. Here the CDR3 DNA reads TGCAGCGTAACAGACACTGAAGCTTTCTTT. Residues: CSVTDTEAFF.

This clonotype was detected only a few times. The CDR3 loop is CASSSREGRNEQYF. CDR3 sequence (DNA): TGTGCCAGCAGCTCCAGGGAGGGGCGGAACGAGCAGTACTTC. This chain links TRBV7-2 with TRBJ2-7, with 7 bases fitting TRBD2. The ends lost 4 bases at V and 5 bases at J; junction bases unmatched: 8. The CDR3 is 14 residues long. Germline lookup yields CDR1 SGHTA and CDR2 FQGNSA.

The CDR3 DNA is TGCAGTGCTTCCCTGGGGGGACTGTTACAAGAGACCCAGTACTTC. This codes for CSASLGGLLQETQYF. The V call is TRBV20-1, the J call TRBJ2-5; D may be TRBD2 (6 bases). Looked up from germline, CDR1 is DFQATT and CDR2 is SNEGSKA (reference sequence). The V end was cut by 5 bases, the J end by 2 bases, with 18 bases between. The CDR3 extends over 15 amino acids.

This clonotype was counted a few times. The gene calls are TRBV24-1 and TRBJ1-5, with D hard to call. The CDR3 has 18 residues. The V end was cut by 4 bases, the J end by 1 base, with 19 bases between. The germline V gene encodes CDR1 KGHDR and CDR2 SFDVKD. CDR3 sequence reads: CATSDPDETGWSNQPQHF. The CDR3 region has the DNA TGTGCCACCAGTGACCCCGACGAAACGGGCTGGAGCAATCAGCCCCAGCATTTT.

The chain couples TRBV6-5 to TRBJ2-1; D uncertain. The germline gives CDR1 MNHEY, CDR2 SVGAGI. The CDR3 is made up of 14 amino acids. V was pared by 0 bases and J by 3 bases, with 6 bases between. The CDR3 loop reads CASSYSPVYNEQFF. CDR3 bases: TGTGCCAGCAGTTACTCTCCCGTCTACAATGAGCAGTTCTTC.

The genes are TRBV5-1 and TRBJ2-7; 9 positions match TRBD1. Germline trimming cut 3 bases from V and 3 bases from J; bases unmatched to any gene: 13. The germline gives CDR1 SGHRS, CDR2 YFSETQ. The CDR3 is 17 amino acids. The CDR3 is CASSSTGTGTIDYEQYF. The CDR3 bases are TGCGCCAGCAGCTCCACCGGGACAGGGACCATAGACTACGAGCAGTACTTC.

This clonotype has just a few counts. The chain couples TRBV29-1 to TRBJ1-5; D may be TRBD1 (6 bases). Trimming took 6 bases from V and 4 from J, leaving 10 bases between them. Germline CDR1 is SQVTM and CDR2 is ANQGSEA. This CDR3 region has 12 residues. Here the CDR3 reads CSVAGANQPQHF. CDR3 DNA: TGCAGCGTCGCAGGGGCAAATCAGCCCCAGCATTTT.

The chain combines TRBV30 with TRBJ2-5; no clear D. Germline assignment: CDR1 GTSNPN and CDR2 SVGIG (reference sequence). The CDR3 totals 10 residues. V was trimmed by 1 base and J by 5 bases, leaving 2 bases between them. CDR3 protein: CAWSDETQYF. The CDR3 coding sequence is TGTGCCTGGAGTGACGAGACCCAGTACTTC.

This clonotype was detected only a few times. The chain uses TRBV5-6 and TRBJ2-5; 8 bases are a match to TRBD2. The CDR3 extends over 13 amino acids. V was clipped by 0 bases and J by 6 bases; unmatched bases: 1. CDR1 and CDR2 (germline): SGHDT, YYEEEE. CDR3 sequence: CASSLEREKTQYF. The CDR3 nucleotides read TGTGCCAGCAGCTTGGAGCGGGAGAAGACCCAGTACTTC.

This clonotype was observed a handful of times. The gene calls are TRBV18 and TRBJ2-2; 7 positions agree with TRBD1. The CDR3 has 15 amino acids. Trimming removed 2 bases from V and 4 bases from J; junction bases left unmatched: 4. Germline assignment: CDR1 KGHSH and CDR2 LQKENI. The CDR3 region is CASSPRGQFTGELFF. In DNA, the CDR3 is TGTGCCAGCTCACCAAGGGGACAGTTCACCGGGGAGCTGTTTTTT.

This clonotype has more than one count but fewer than ten. CDR3 DNA: TGTGCCATCGGCGGGACAGGGCTATCGAGGGGGGCCAACGTCCTGACTTTC. Translation gives CAIGGTGLSRGANVLTF. The chain links TRBV10-3 to TRBJ2-6, with TRBD1 matching 9 bases. V trimming: 8 bases; J trimming: 4 bases; junction bases outside the gene matches: 12. The CDR3 contains 17 residues. Germline V gene lookup returns CDR1 ENHRY and CDR2 SYGVKD.

Many counts were recorded for this clonotype. The chain joins TRBV28 to TRBJ2-7; 10 bases fit TRBD2. This CDR3 has 18 amino acids. With V trimmed by 10 bases and J by 2 bases, 20 bases remained unmatched. Germline V lookup: CDR1 MDHEN, CDR2 SYDVKM. The CDR3 DNA is TGTGCCACCTACACCCTCGCCAGCGGGAGGGAAAAAGCCTACGAGCAGTACTTC. Encoded protein: CATYTLASGREKAYEQYF.

This clonotype was found a few times. The CDR3 coding sequence is TGTGCCAGCAGCTTGGGAGGCCTGGACCACAATGAGCAGTTCTTC. Its protein product is CASSLGGLDHNEQFF. The chain joins TRBV11-1 to TRBJ2-1; D is perhaps TRBD2 (6 bases). The germline V and J ends were trimmed by 3 bases and 5 bases, with 14 bases remaining between them. The CDR3 has 15 residues. From germline, CDR1 is SGHAT and CDR2 FQDESV (reference sequence).

This clonotype was picked up a small number of times. The V call is TRBV15, the J call TRBJ2-5; D is unresolved. Deletions cut 0 bases from V and 2 bases from J, with 10 bases between. Germline V lookup: CDR1 LNHNV, CDR2 YYDKDF (reference sequence). The CDR3 totals 15 residues. The CDR3, as DNA: TGTGCCACCAGCAGAGATTTGGTGCAGCAAGAGACCCAGTACTTC. It codes for CATSRDLVQQETQYF.

This clonotype was observed a handful of times. The gene calls are TRBV11-2 and TRBJ2-2; 8 positions match TRBD1. Unmatched junction bases numbered 11, after V lost 5 bases and J lost 0 bases. Germline V gene lookup returns CDR1 SGHAT and CDR2 FQNNGV. The CDR3 consists of 18 residues. Here the CDR3 reads CASSGWDRSSSNTGELFF. CDR3 sequence (DNA): TGTGCCAGCAGCGGGTGGGACAGGTCTAGCTCGAACACCGGGGAGCTGTTTTTT.

The sample holds a few counts of this clonotype. The genes are TRBV7-9 and TRBJ2-7; no clear D. CDR1 SEHNR and CDR2 FQNEAQ come from the germline V gene (reference sequence). The V gene lost 5 bases and the J gene lost 6 bases, with 14 bases spanning the gap. The CDR3 contains 13 residues. CDR3: CASSPAGSIEQYF. The CDR3 DNA is TGTGCCAGCAGCCCCGCCGGGTCCATCGAGCAGTACTTC.

The chain joins TRBV3-1 to TRBJ2-7; TRBD2 might be the D (6 bases). V was trimmed by 2 bases and J by 6 bases, leaving 11 bases between them. The CDR3 extends over 13 amino acids. Germline-derived CDR1 and CDR2 are LGHDT and YNNKEL (reference sequence). The chain's CDR3 is CASSQTRGFEQYF. CDR3 coding DNA: TGTGCCAGCAGCCAAACCCGGGGGTTCGAGCAGTACTTC.

CDR3 amino acids: CASSPGTGFTEAFF. In DNA, the CDR3 is TGTGCCAGCAGCCCCGGGACAGGGTTCACTGAAGCTTTCTTT. The rearrangement joins TRBV7-6 to TRBJ1-1; 9 positions agree with TRBD1. CDR3 length: 14 amino acids. Germline assignment: CDR1 SGHVS and CDR2 FNYEAQ. The ends lost 5 bases at V and 4 bases at J; junction bases unmatched: 5.

The V gene is TRBV7-8, the J gene TRBJ1-1; no clear D gene. The CDR3 loop spans 15 amino acids. Germline CDR1 reads SGHVS; CDR2 reads FQNEAQ. Deletions cut 4 bases from V and 0 bases from J, with 12 bases between. CDR3 in DNA: TGTGCCAGCAGCTGGCAATTTACTATGAACACTGAAGCTTTCTTT. Translating gives CASSWQFTMNTEAFF.

This clonotype was recorded at least ten times. The genes are TRBV12-3 or TRBV12-4 and TRBJ2-1; D perhaps matches TRBD1 (6 bases). The CDR3 runs 14 residues. V was pared by 6 bases and J by 11 bases, with 20 bases between. The CDR3 protein is CASSPQGLSRKQFF. The CDR3 DNA is TGTGCCAGCAGCCCCCAGGGGCTGAGCAGGAAGCAGTTCTTC.

The chain employs TRBV4-3 and TRBJ2-1; D perhaps matches TRBD2 (6 bases). V was trimmed by 0 bases and J by 9 bases, leaving 9 bases between them. Germline lookup yields CDR1 LGHNA and CDR2 YSLEER. The CDR3 extends over 13 amino acids. CDR3 amino acids: CASSQEPGSEQFF. CDR3 nucleotide sequence: TGCGCCAGCAGCCAAGAACCCGGGAGTGAGCAGTTCTTC.

V usage is TRBV3-1 and J usage is TRBJ2-1; D is perhaps TRBD2 (6 bases). Germline V gives CDR1 LGHDT, CDR2 YNNKEL (reference sequence). V dropped 4 bases and J dropped 4 bases, with 14 bases sitting between them. This CDR3 has 15 amino acids. CDR3 loop: CASSPRAGLYNEQFF. The CDR3 nucleotides are TGTGCCAGCAGCCCTAGGGCGGGGCTATACAATGAGCAGTTCTTC.

This clonotype was counted only a few times. This CDR3 reads CSVRDYNEQFF. DNA for the CDR3: TGCAGCGTCCGGGACTACAATGAGCAGTTCTTC. V is TRBV29-1 and J is TRBJ2-1; a possible D gene is TRBD2 (5 bases). Looked up from germline, CDR1 is SQVTM and CDR2 is ANQGSEA. Trimming stripped 6 bases from V and 3 bases from J, with 6 bases between. The CDR3 length is 11 residues.